A selection of T cell receptor beta chains follows, all from one sample in a study of identical twins. Using its own MiXCR run on the 5' RACE reads, TCRdb lists one record per CDR3 protein. This table has 690,000 or so distinct CDR3 sequences, around 8.3% appearing once. The sample was also reused in another study, on yellow fever vaccine responses in identical twins.

The sequenced sample consisted of PBMCs. These TCRs come from a woman aged 18-29 years in good health. The CDR3 runs from the conserved cysteine through the conserved F or W. A D gene is named only where the DNA matches it firmly. Clone size, where shown, is once, few, many, or a class for clones that have expanded.

j_gene: TRBJ1-4; d_gene: NA; abundance: NA; v_gene: TRBV12-3/TRBV12-4; CDR3nt: TGTGCCAGCAGTTTAAGGGTTTTGGGGGGGCAAGCTAATGAAAAACTGTTTTTT; CDR3aa: CASSLRVLGGQANEKLFF
j_gene: TRBJ1-2; d_gene: NA; abundance: NA; v_gene: TRBV28; CDR3nt: TGTGCCAGCAGTTCAATGACAGCACAAAACTATGGCTACACCTTC; CDR3aa: CASSSMTAQNYGYTF
j_gene: TRBJ2-1; d_gene: NA; abundance: NA; v_gene: TRBV29-1; CDR3nt: TGCAGCGTTGATCAAGGGTACTCCAATGAGCAGTTCTTC; CDR3aa: CSVDQGYSNEQFF
j_gene: TRBJ1-2; d_gene: NA; abundance: many; v_gene: TRBV29-1; CDR3nt: TGCAGCGTTGAAGGCTCTGGAACGAGGGGTAACTATGGCTACACCTTC; CDR3aa: CSVEGSGTRGNYGYTF
j_gene: TRBJ2-7; d_gene: NA; abundance: few; v_gene: TRBV9; CDR3nt: TGTGCCAGCAGCGTACAGTCGTTCGGCGAGCAGTACTTC; CDR3aa: CASSVQSFGEQYF
j_gene: TRBJ1-1; d_gene: NA; abundance: NA; v_gene: TRBV5-1; CDR3nt: TGCGCCAGCAGCTTGGCCCCGGAAATGGGCACTGAAGCTTTCTTT; CDR3aa: CASSLAPEMGTEAFF
j_gene: TRBJ2-3; d_gene: NA; abundance: many; v_gene: TRBV18; CDR3nt: TGTGCCAGCTCACCACCGGGGGGGCAGGCAGATACGCAGTATTTT; CDR3aa: CASSPPGGQADTQYF
j_gene: TRBJ2-7; d_gene: NA; abundance: NA; v_gene: TRBV20-1; CDR3nt: TGCAGTGCTAGAGACTACGGGAGAACGACCTACGAGCAGTACTTC; CDR3aa: CSARDYGRTTYEQYF
j_gene: TRBJ2-1; d_gene: NA; abundance: few; v_gene: TRBV5-1; CDR3nt: TGCGCCAGCAGCAACAACTACGCTAGGGACAATGAGCAGTTCTTC; CDR3aa: CASSNNYARDNEQFF
j_gene: TRBJ2-3; d_gene: NA; abundance: NA; v_gene: TRBV20-1; CDR3nt: TGCAGTGCTAGAGATGGAGACGGGAGAGATACGCAGTATTTT; CDR3aa: CSARDGDGRDTQYF
j_gene: TRBJ2-7; d_gene: NA; abundance: NA; v_gene: TRBV29-1; CDR3nt: TGCAGCGTTGGAAGGGGTGAACTCTCCTACGAGCAGTACTTC; CDR3aa: CSVGRGELSYEQYF
j_gene: TRBJ2-5; d_gene: NA; abundance: NA; v_gene: TRBV9; CDR3nt: TGTGCCAGCAGCGTAGACGGTGGAGGAGAGACCCAGTACTTC; CDR3aa: CASSVDGGGETQYF
j_gene: TRBJ2-2; d_gene: NA; abundance: NA; v_gene: TRBV20-1; CDR3nt: TGCAGTGCTAGTACGTCTGTGAGCGGAAACACCGGGGAGCTGTTTTTT; CDR3aa: CSASTSVSGNTGELFF
j_gene: TRBJ2-7; d_gene: TRBD1; abundance: many; v_gene: TRBV18; CDR3nt: TGTGCCAGCTCACCGTCAACAGGGGCCTACGAGCAGTACTTC; CDR3aa: CASSPSTGAYEQYF
j_gene: TRBJ2-1; d_gene: TRBD2; abundance: few; v_gene: TRBV6-2/TRBV6-3; CDR3nt: TGTGCCAGCAGTTACTCGAAAGTGGCTAGCGGGAGGGCCGCTCTTTTTAGGTTCTTC; CDR3aa: CASSYSKVASGRAALFRFF
j_gene: TRBJ2-6; d_gene: NA; abundance: NA; v_gene: TRBV5-3; CDR3nt: TGTGCCATCGGCCCTGGGGTCCTCTTCCTGACTTTC; CDR3aa: CAIGPGVLFLTF
j_gene: TRBJ2-5; d_gene: TRBD1; abundance: many; v_gene: TRBV5-1; CDR3nt: TGCGCCAGCAGCTTGGAAGGCCAGGGGGTACGGAGCCAAGAGACCCAGTACTTC; CDR3aa: CASSLEGQGVRSQETQYF